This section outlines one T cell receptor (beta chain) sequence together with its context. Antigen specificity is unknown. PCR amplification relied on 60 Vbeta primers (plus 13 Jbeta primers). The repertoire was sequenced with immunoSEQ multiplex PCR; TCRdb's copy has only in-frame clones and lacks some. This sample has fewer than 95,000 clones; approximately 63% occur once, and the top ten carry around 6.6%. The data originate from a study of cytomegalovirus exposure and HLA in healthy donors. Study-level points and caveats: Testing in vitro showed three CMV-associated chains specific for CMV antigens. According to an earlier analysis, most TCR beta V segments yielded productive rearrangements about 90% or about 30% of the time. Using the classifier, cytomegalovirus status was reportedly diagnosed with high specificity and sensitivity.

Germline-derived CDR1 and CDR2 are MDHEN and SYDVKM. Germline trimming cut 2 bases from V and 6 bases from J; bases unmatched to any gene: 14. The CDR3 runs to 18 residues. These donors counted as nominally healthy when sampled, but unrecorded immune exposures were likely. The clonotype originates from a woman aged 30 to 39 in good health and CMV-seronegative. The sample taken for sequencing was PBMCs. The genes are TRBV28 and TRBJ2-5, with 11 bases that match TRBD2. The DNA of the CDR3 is TGTGCCAGCAGTTTAATGGGGGCCTTAGCGGGAGGGCCACAGACCCAGTACTTC. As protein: CASSLMGALAGGPQTQYF.